This T cell receptor (beta chain) derives from a study of T cell repertoires in aging, cancer and after chemotherapy. General study findings and limits: Compared with age-matched healthy donors, untreated hematological or solid cancer patients showed higher blood TCR clonality. The repertoire data cannot show anything about immunological memory following chemotherapy.

To note about this clonotype: Its antigen is undetermined.

Trimming removed 6 bases at V and 7 bases at J, with 18 bases between. The CDR3 has 13 residues. Germline V lookup: CDR1 SQVTM, CDR2 ANQGSEA. TCR beta rearrangements were amplified from peripheral blood genomic DNA. Rearranged V-D-J TRB sequences were amplified with a mixed TRB-A/B primer pool. TCRdb recomputed calls from the multiplex PCR reads with MiXCR, one row per CDR3 protein. The sample carries about 9,800 distinct CDR3 sequences, approximately 40% recorded once. The V gene is TRBV29-1, the J gene TRBJ1-2, with D perhaps matching TRBD1 (5 bases). This TCR derives from a human donor in good health. The sample comprised blood. CDR3 loop: CSVGEENLAGYTF. The DNA of the CDR3 is TGCAGCGTAGGGGAGGAGAACCTCGCTGGCTACACCTTC.